These 25 T cell receptor beta chains originate from one sample sequenced in a study of T cell responses to AZD1222 COVID-19 vaccine (dated by TCRdb to about 2021). The time point label corresponds to: about 28 days (+/-7) after the second vaccine dose. The treatment or condition tag for this specimen amounts to: meningococcal conjugate vaccine given as trial control. The method was the immunoSEQ multiplex PCR assay. This immuneACCESS table, as held by TCRdb, lists in-frame sequences with V and J called but not all clones. Of the missing ones, under half trace to an unresolved V gene in checked studies; the others have no known cause. The sample contains 200,000 to 250,000 clones, less than 95% of them found a single time. The ten most abundant clones make up 1.7% of the sample. The source was peripheral blood, collected 28 days after the second dose of the MenACWY control vaccine. Receptors were obtained from an adult who received the MenACWY meningococcal vaccine as a control.

The rearrangement links TRBV18 to TRBJ2-1, with 13 nucleotides matching TRBD2. The junction had 1 base not matched to a gene; V was cut back by 4 bases and J by 4 bases. Germline values: CDR1 KGHSH, CDR2 LQKENI. CDR3 length: 15 residues. The CDR3 loop is CASSRTSGGYNEQFF. As DNA, the CDR3 is TGTGCCAGCTCACGGACTAGCGGGGGTTACAATGAGCAGTTCTTC.

This clone has just one count. This chain joins TRBV6-5 and TRBJ1-2; perhaps TRBD1 as D (6 bases). CDR1 is MNHEY, CDR2 SVGAGI, per germline. V lost 8 bases, J lost 8 bases, and 12 bases lay in between. This CDR3 spans 11 amino acids. In DNA, the CDR3 is TGTGCCAGCCGAGGGGGAACCGGCTACACCTTC. Translating it yields CASRGGTGYTF.

The CDR3 nucleotides read TGTGCCAGCAGCCCCCGACAGGGTCCCCAGCCCCAGCATTTT. The encoded protein is CASSPRQGPQPQHF. The gene calls are TRBV7-2 and TRBJ1-5, with TRBD1 matching 7 bases. CDR1 and CDR2 from the germline V gene are SGHTA and FQGNSA. V was clipped by 5 bases and J by 7 bases; unmatched bases: 8. This CDR3 has 14 amino acids.

This chain links TRBV3-1 (or the pseudogene TRBV3-2) with TRBJ1-2, with D perhaps TRBD1 (5 bases). The CDR3 runs 14 residues. V was shortened by 3 bases and J by 7 bases, with 15 bases between the two germline ends. Looked up from germline, CDR1 is LGHDT and CDR2 is YNNKEL (reference sequence). CDR3 amino acids: CASSHGRVQTGYTF. CDR3 nucleotides: TGTGCCAGCAGCCACGGCAGGGTTCAAACTGGCTACACCTTC.

V and J are TRBV30 and TRBJ2-7; 8 bases line up with TRBD2. The V and J ends lost 5 bases and 5 bases, in that order; junction bases with no gene match: 8. CDR1 and CDR2 (germline): GTSNPN, SVGIG (reference sequence). This CDR3 comprises 13 residues. The CDR3 DNA sequence: TGTGCCTGGTCCACCGGGGGGGTAGACGAGCAGTACTTC. Translated: CAWSTGGVDEQYF.

The gene calls are TRBV6-5 and TRBJ1-2; D gene ambiguous. Trimming removed 2 bases at V and 7 bases at J, with 17 bases between. The CDR3 has 15 amino acids. CDR1 is MNHEY and CDR2 is SVGAGI in the germline V gene. The DNA of the CDR3 is TGTGCCAGCAGTTACCCTCAAAGGGCTCAGATTGGCTACACCTTC. Translating gives CASSYPQRAQIGYTF.

CDR3 bases: TGTGCCAGCAGGGACTATGGGACAGAACAAGCTTTCTTT. Translating gives CASRDYGTEQAFF. The rearrangement joins TRBV27 to TRBJ1-1; 7 bases line up with TRBD1. Per the germline V gene, CDR1 is MNHEY and CDR2 is SMNVEV (reference sequence). V shed 6 bases, J shed 9 bases, and the junction held 10 bases outside the gene matches. The CDR3 covers 13 residues.

The rearrangement joins TRBV24-1 to TRBJ2-5, with 11 bases lining up with TRBD2. The V segment lost 9 bases and the J segment 5 bases; nucleotides outside the gene matches: 1. CDR3 length equals 12 residues. Germline V gene data show CDR1 as KGHDR and CDR2 as SFDVKD. This chain's CDR3 is CATGTSGETQYF. Here the CDR3 DNA reads TGTGCCACCGGGACTAGCGGTGAGACCCAGTACTTC.

The genes are TRBV6-5 and TRBJ1-1; no firm D call. The V gene lost 0 bases and the J gene lost 8 bases, with 13 bases spanning the gap. Germline V lookup: CDR1 MNHEY, CDR2 SVGAGI. This CDR3 is 14 amino acids long. CDR3 bases: TGTGCCAGCAGTTACTCGCGTACCTTCCTGGAAGCTTTCTTT. This translates into CASSYSRTFLEAFF.

The chain uses TRBV5-1 and TRBJ2-7; 9 bases line up with TRBD1. J was trimmed by 13 bases and V by 6 bases; bases with no gene match: 8. CDR1 is SGHRS and CDR2 is YFSETQ in the germline V gene. The CDR3 loop spans 11 amino acids. The CDR3 DNA reads as TGCGCCAGCAATTCGAGGGACAGGGCTTACTTC. The encoded protein is CASNSRDRAYF.

This clone was detected once. The gene calls are TRBV4-3 and TRBJ2-1, with D unclear. CDR1 and CDR2 from the germline V gene are LGHNA and YSLEER. This CDR3 region has 17 residues. Trimming removed 1 base from V and 8 bases from J, with 21 bases in between. CDR3 nucleotide sequence: TGCGCCAGCAGCCAAGGGTCGGGTCAGGTTTTATTCTATGAGCAGTTCTTC. This gives the protein CASSQGSGQVLFYEQFF.

This sequence joins TRBV19 and TRBJ2-1, with 13 bases that match TRBD2. Germline CDR1 LNHDA, CDR2 SQIVND (reference sequence). This CDR3 comprises 15 residues. J was trimmed by 7 bases and V by 6 bases; bases with no gene match: 6. CDR3 protein: CASSTSGGAGNEQFF. DNA for the CDR3: TGTGCCAGTAGCACTAGCGGGGGGGCAGGGAATGAGCAGTTCTTC.

The V call is TRBV9, the J call TRBJ1-1; a weak D match, TRBD1 (5 bases). CDR1 is SGDLS, CDR2 YYNGEE, per germline. CDR3 length equals 13 residues. V lost 4 bases to trimming and J lost 1 base, with 8 bases between them. In DNA, the CDR3 is TGTGCCAGCAGCCCCGGACAGAACACTGAAGCTTTCTTT. Its translation is CASSPGQNTEAFF.

The J gene is TRBJ1-2, the V gene TRBV28; D is perhaps TRBD1 (5 bases). This CDR3 has 15 amino acids. V was trimmed by 6 bases and J by 4 bases, leaving 18 bases between them. Germline CDR1 is MDHEN and CDR2 is SYDVKM. The CDR3 protein is CASSVAAGGAYGYTF. The CDR3 DNA reads TGTGCCAGCAGCGTCGCCGCAGGAGGGGCCTATGGCTACACCTTC.

The V and J genes are TRBV6-5 and TRBJ2-3, with a tentative D call TRBD2 (5 bases). Trimming cost V 8 bases and J 6 bases, with 18 bases left between them. CDR1 is MNHEY, CDR2 SVGAGI, per germline. This CDR3 spans 14 amino acids. Here the CDR3 DNA reads TGTGCCAGCGGAACGGGGATGGTGACTGATACGCAGTATTTT. Translation: CASGTGMVTDTQYF.

The chain has TRBV2 and TRBJ1-2; TRBD1 aligns across 8 bases. V trimming: 6 bases; J trimming: 7 bases; junction bases outside the gene matches: 7. CDR3 length equals 13 residues. The germline V gene has CDR1 SNHLY and CDR2 FYNNEI. The CDR3 nucleotides are TGTGCCAGCAGCGCAGACAGGGGAAGTGGCTACACCTTC. This gives the protein CASSADRGSGYTF.

This clone was detected once. This chain joins TRBV28 and TRBJ1-2; TRBD1 agrees at 10 bases. The CDR3 consists of 14 residues. Germline values: CDR1 MDHEN, CDR2 SYDVKM. V gave up 8 bases and J gave up 6 bases; unmatched junction bases: 9. The CDR3 coding sequence is TGTGCCAGCCAATGGGGACAGGGGAAAGATGGCTACACCTTC. It specifies CASQWGQGKDGYTF.

The chain carries TRBV6-2 or TRBV6-3 and TRBJ2-7; D perhaps matches TRBD1 (5 bases). The germline gives CDR1 MNHEY, CDR2 SVGEGT. CDR3 length: 17 amino acids. V was pared by 0 bases and J by 5 bases, with 20 bases between. CDR3 sequence reads: CASSYSQGTPLRDEQYF. The CDR3 DNA follows: TGTGCCAGCAGTTACTCCCAGGGCACACCTCTAAGGGACGAGCAGTACTTC.

This chain links TRBV14 with TRBJ2-7, with TRBD1 as a possible D gene (5 bases). Germline V CDR1 and CDR2: SGHDN, FVKESK. Trimming pared 1 base from V and 6 bases from J, leaving 10 bases between. The CDR3 spans 13 residues. CDR3 nucleotides: TGTGCCAGCAGCCAAGTTTTGGGGCGCGAGCAGTACTTC. Amino acid sequence: CASSQVLGREQYF.

This clone has just one count. The chain uses TRBV28 and TRBJ2-1; D is ambiguous. This CDR3 region has 9 residues. CDR1 is MDHEN and CDR2 is SYDVKM in the germline V gene. V shed 6 bases and J shed 15 bases, with 9 bases lying between them. CDR3 protein: CASRPGRFF. The CDR3 DNA is TGTGCCAGCAGACCGGGTAGGTTCTTC.

The chain recombines TRBV27 with TRBJ1-4; a weak D match, TRBD1 (5 bases). The CDR3 is made up of 14 amino acids. Trimming removed 5 bases at V and 5 bases at J, with 12 bases between. CDR1 is MNHEY, CDR2 SMNVEV, per germline (reference sequence). The CDR3 is CASSPRDRNEKLFF. The CDR3 nucleotides read TGTGCCAGCAGTCCCCGGGACCGGAATGAAAAACTGTTTTTT.

The rearrangement joins TRBV27 to TRBJ2-1; D gene uncertain. The V gene lost 6 bases and the J gene lost 5 bases, with 14 bases spanning the gap. Germline loops: CDR1 MNHEY, CDR2 SMNVEV (reference sequence). The CDR3 extends over 14 amino acids. CDR3 sequence reads: CASSSWPPDNEQFF. The CDR3, as DNA: TGTGCCAGCAGCTCCTGGCCGCCAGACAATGAGCAGTTCTTC.

J is TRBJ2-2 and V is TRBV12-1; TRBD2, the table's D call, was not compared with the DNA. TRBV12-1 is a recognized pseudogene. CDR3 length: 18 amino acids. The CDR3 reads CASSPLAGAALNTGELFF. The CDR3 bases are TGTGCCAGCAGCCCTCTAGCGGGAGCGGCTCTTAACACCGGGGAGCTGTTTTTT.

This chain links TRBV7-9 with TRBJ1-4; 11 nucleotides agree with TRBD1. After removal of 5 bases from V and 7 bases from J, the junction contained 9 bases not matched to a gene. The CDR3 has 16 residues. Germline V gene sequence: CDR1 SEHNR, CDR2 FQNEAQ (reference sequence). CDR3 DNA: TGTGCCAGCAGCCCCACGACCGGGACAGGGGGTGAAAAACTGTTTTTT. It codes for CASSPTTGTGGEKLFF.

The J gene is TRBJ1-3, the V gene TRBV10-3; possible D gene TRBD1, 5 bases. Germline loops: CDR1 ENHRY, CDR2 SYGVKD. V gave up 6 bases and J gave up 2 bases, with 11 bases separating them. CDR3 length equals 14 residues. The CDR3 DNA is TGTGCCATCAGGATGACAGAGACTGGAAACACCATATATTTT. This codes for CAIRMTETGNTIYF.